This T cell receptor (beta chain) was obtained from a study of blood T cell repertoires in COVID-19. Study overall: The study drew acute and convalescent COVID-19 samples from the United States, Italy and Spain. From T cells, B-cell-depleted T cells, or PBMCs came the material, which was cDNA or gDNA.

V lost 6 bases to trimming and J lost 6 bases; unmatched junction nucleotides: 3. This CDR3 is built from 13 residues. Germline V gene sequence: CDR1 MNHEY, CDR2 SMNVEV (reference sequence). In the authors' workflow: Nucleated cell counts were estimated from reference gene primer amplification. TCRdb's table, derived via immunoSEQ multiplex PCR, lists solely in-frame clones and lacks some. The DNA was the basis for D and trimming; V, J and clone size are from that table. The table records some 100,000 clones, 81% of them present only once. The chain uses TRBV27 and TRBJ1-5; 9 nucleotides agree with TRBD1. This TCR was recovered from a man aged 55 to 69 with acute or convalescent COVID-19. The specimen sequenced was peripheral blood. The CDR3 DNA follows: TGTGCCAGCAGCTACAGGGGGCTTCAGCCCCAGCATTTT. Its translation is CASSYRGLQPQHF.